Following are 21 T cell receptor beta chains from one sample sequenced in a study of T cells in Graves' hyperthyroidism and ophthalmopathy. TCR beta CDR3 sequences were amplified from RNA transcripts. The HTBI primer set drove a first-round RT-PCR of the TCR CDR3. Using its own MiXCR run on the multiplex PCR reads, TCRdb lists one record per CDR3 protein. The sample has roughly 750,000 distinct CDR3 sequences, 16% seen once. The sequencing input was blood. Receptors originate from a man between 18 and 35 years old with Graves' hyperthyroidism.

This clonotype was seen a handful of times. This chain links TRBV4-2 with TRBJ2-1; 11 bases map to TRBD2. Per germline, CDR1 LGHNA and CDR2 YNFKEQ. This CDR3 is 15 amino acids long. V shed 1 base and J 8 bases; nucleotides not matched to a gene: 4. Here the CDR3 reads CASSQGLAGLDEQFF. The CDR3 bases are TGTGCCAGCAGCCAAGGACTAGCGGGATTAGATGAGCAGTTCTTC.

The CDR3 sequence is CASSLYSGGPDTQYF. The CDR3 DNA follows: TGTGCCAGCAGCTTATATTCAGGGGGCCCAGATACGCAGTATTTT. This sequence joins TRBV7-9 and TRBJ2-3; TRBD1 agrees at 8 bases. Germline loops: CDR1 SEHNR, CDR2 FQNEAQ (reference sequence). The CDR3 is made up of 15 amino acids. V lost 2 bases, J lost 4 bases, and 5 bases stayed unmatched.

The chain's CDR3 is CASSYSPNLAKNIQYF. In DNA, the CDR3 is TGTGCCAGCAGTTACTCTCCCAATCTAGCCAAAAACATTCAGTACTTC. The chain is built from TRBV6-5 and TRBJ2-4; D unclear. CDR1 and CDR2 (germline): MNHEY, SVGAGI. V lost 0 bases, J lost 0 bases, and 9 bases lay in between. The CDR3 totals 16 residues.

This clonotype was found a few times. The V gene is TRBV5-1, the J gene TRBJ2-7; D is undetermined. The CDR3 is made up of 13 amino acids. Trimming cost V 3 bases and J 6 bases, with 13 bases left between them. CDR1 is SGHRS, CDR2 YFSETQ, per germline. The CDR3 sequence is CASSSGQIGEQYF. The CDR3 bases are TGCGCCAGCAGCTCAGGCCAGATAGGCGAGCAGTACTTC.

The chain couples TRBV4-3 to TRBJ2-1, with TRBD2 matching 7 bases. CDR1 is LGHNA and CDR2 is YSLEER in the germline V gene. The CDR3 is 18 amino acids. The J segment lost 0 bases and the V segment lost 0 bases, leaving 8 bases of the junction unmatched. The CDR3 DNA follows: TGCGCCAGCAGCCAAGATGGCCCCGGGACTACCTCCTACAATGAGCAGTTCTTC. Amino acid sequence: CASSQDGPGTTSYNEQFF.

This clonotype was counted at least ten times. J is TRBJ1-1 and V is TRBV6-2 or TRBV6-3, with a tentative D call TRBD1 (5 bases). Germline loops: CDR1 MNHEY, CDR2 SVGEGT. V dropped 2 bases and J dropped 7 bases, with 20 bases sitting between them. The CDR3 is made up of 16 amino acids. Here the CDR3 reads CASSYDLVTGPREAFF. CDR3 in DNA: TGTGCCAGCAGTTACGATCTAGTTACAGGCCCTCGTGAAGCTTTCTTT.

This clonotype was seen at least ten times. This chain joins TRBV11-2 and TRBJ2-7, with 10 positions matching TRBD2. CDR3 size: 15 residues. The V gene end was trimmed by 5 bases and the J gene end by 4 bases; junction bases not matched to a gene: 8. Germline CDR1 SGHAT, CDR2 FQNNGV. This CDR3 reads CASSVTSGIRYEQYF. The CDR3 region has the DNA TGTGCCAGCAGCGTTACTAGCGGGATACGGTACGAGCAGTACTTC. The full variable domain, its missing parts supplied by reference TRBV11-2 and TRBJ2-7, is EAGVAQSPRYKIIEKRQSVAFWCNPISGHATLYWYQQILGQGPKLLIQFQNNGVVDDSQLPKDRFSAERLKGVDSTLKIQPAKLEDSAVYLCASSVTSGIRYEQYFGPGTRLTVT.

This clonotype has only a few counts. The chain recombines TRBV3-1 with TRBJ1-1; D might be TRBD1 (5 bases). Germline V gives CDR1 LGHDT, CDR2 YNNKEL (reference sequence). The V end was cut by 3 bases, the J end by 5 bases, with 16 bases between. This CDR3 comprises 15 residues. The CDR3 reads CASSHGIPRGTEAFF. For the CDR3, the DNA is TGTGCCAGCAGCCACGGCATACCCCGGGGGACTGAAGCTTTCTTT.

This clonotype was counted a few times. V gene TRBV20-1 combines with J gene TRBJ1-4, with no clear D. V lost 0 bases and J 2 bases, leaving 13 bases between the germline ends. The CDR3 loop spans 16 amino acids. Germline-derived CDR1 and CDR2 are DFQATT and SNEGSKA (reference sequence). The CDR3 sequence: CSARDPDGWTNEKLFF. CDR3 sequence (DNA): TGCAGTGCTAGAGATCCAGACGGGTGGACTAATGAAAAACTGTTTTTT.

This sequence joins TRBV18 and TRBJ2-7, with 10 bases lining up with TRBD2. This CDR3 contains 14 residues. Looked up from germline, CDR1 is KGHSH and CDR2 is LQKENI. Unmatched junction bases numbered 9, after V lost 8 bases and J lost 5 bases. This chain's CDR3 is CASAPGLANDEQYF. CDR3 nucleotide sequence: TGTGCCAGCGCTCCGGGACTAGCGAACGACGAGCAGTACTTC.

This clonotype occurred many times. The rearrangement joins TRBV28 to TRBJ2-7, with 9 bases fitting TRBD1. The CDR3 contains 14 residues. Trimming took 3 bases from V and 6 from J; bases not matched to a gene: 6. Per germline, CDR1 MDHEN and CDR2 SYDVKM. The CDR3 loop reads CASSFAGTGIEQYF. CDR3 DNA: TGTGCCAGCAGTTTCGCCGGGACAGGGATCGAGCAGTACTTC.

There are a few counts of this clonotype. J is TRBJ2-2 and V is TRBV9; TRBD2 agrees at 8 bases. Trimming at V came to 4 bases and at J to 7 bases, leaving 12 bases not matched to a gene. Per germline, CDR1 SGDLS and CDR2 YYNGEE. There are 16 residues in the CDR3. CDR3 sequence: CASSPGGAGVSGELFF. CDR3 coding DNA: TGTGCCAGCAGCCCGGGGGGGGCGGGAGTGAGCGGGGAGCTGTTTTTT.

This clonotype was found many times. This chain joins TRBV5-1 and TRBJ2-2; D gene unclear. The CDR3 loop spans 14 amino acids. Trimming took off 3 bases at V and 3 bases at J, with 9 bases between the two ends. Per germline, CDR1 SGHRS and CDR2 YFSETQ. The CDR3 DNA is TGCGCCAGCAGCTCCCGGTTCTACACCGGGGAGCTGTTTTTT. It is translated as CASSSRFYTGELFF.

This clonotype was counted once. The genes are TRBV29-1 and TRBJ2-3, with TRBD1 identical over 9 bases. The CDR3 sequence is 14 residues long. V shed 7 bases, J shed 1 base, and the junction held 6 bases outside the gene matches. Germline assignment: CDR1 SQVTM and CDR2 ANQGSEA. The CDR3, as DNA: TGCAGCGCCCGGGGACAGGGACGCACAGATACGCAGTATTTT. Amino acid sequence: CSARGQGRTDTQYF.

This clonotype has a handful of counts. The gene calls are TRBV7-2 and TRBJ2-2; possibly TRBD2 for D (6 bases). CDR3 length: 15 residues. Germline CDR1 SGHTA, CDR2 FQGNSA. V was shortened by 5 bases and J by 7 bases, with 17 bases between the two germline ends. The CDR3 sequence: CASSRGPEGGGELFF. CDR3 DNA: TGTGCCAGCAGCAGGGGCCCGGAGGGCGGCGGGGAGCTGTTTTTT. Complete variable domain (other parts from reference TRBV7-2 and TRBJ2-2): GAGVSQSPSNKVTEKGKDVELRCDPISGHTALYWYRQSLGQGLEFLIYFQGNSAPDKSGLPSDRFSAERTGGSVSTLTIQRTQQEDSAVYLCASSRGPEGGGELFFGEGSRLTVL.

This clonotype was detected ten times or more. The chain has TRBV7-3 and TRBJ2-1; weak D call: TRBD1 (5 bases). Looked up from germline, CDR1 is SGHTA and CDR2 is FQGTGA. Deletions cut 4 bases from V and 6 bases from J, with 16 bases between. The CDR3 runs 15 residues. CDR3 DNA sequence: TGTGCCAGCAGCTCCCAGGGTAGGGGCTTCAATGAGCAGTTCTTC. Translation: CASSSQGRGFNEQFF.

This clonotype was seen at least ten times. The V gene is TRBV7-9, the J gene TRBJ2-5; D not certain. CDR3 length: 14 residues. Germline assignment: CDR1 SEHNR and CDR2 FQNEAQ (reference sequence). Trimming took off 1 base at V and 2 bases at J, with 8 bases between the two ends. The CDR3 region is CASSLDTRQETQYF. CDR3 DNA sequence: TGTGCCAGCAGCTTAGATACTCGACAAGAGACCCAGTACTTC.

The table lists this clonotype with many counts. The genes are TRBV28 and TRBJ2-7; D ambiguous. V was shortened by 6 bases and J by 1 base, with 10 bases between the two germline ends. The CDR3 is made up of 13 amino acids. Germline-derived CDR1 and CDR2 are MDHEN and SYDVKM. Here the CDR3 reads CASRLLPSYEQYF. The CDR3 DNA follows: TGTGCCAGCAGACTATTACCGTCCTACGAGCAGTACTTC.

This clonotype was picked up many times. At one of its ends the junction is not consistent with the germline gene, which may arise from a read error. This chain connects TRBV28 to TRBJ1-4; D possibly corresponds to TRBD1 (6 bases). Germline CDR1 MDHEN, CDR2 SYDVKM. The CDR3 is made up of 13 amino acids. The DNA of the CDR3 is TGTGCCAGCAGTTCAGGGGCTAAGGAAAAACTGTTTTTT. Protein: CASSSGAKEKLFF.

This clonotype was counted a few times. This chain links TRBV4-3 with TRBJ2-7; 8 nucleotides line up with TRBD2. CDR1 and CDR2 (germline): LGHNA, YSLEER. The V gene end was trimmed by 1 base and the J gene end by 6 bases; junction bases not matched to a gene: 8. The CDR3 is 15 amino acids. This chain's CDR3 is CASSQANPAGAEQYF. The DNA for the CDR3 is TGCGCCAGCAGCCAAGCGAATCCAGCGGGAGCCGAGCAGTACTTC.

This clonotype was picked up many times. The V and J genes are TRBV29-1 and TRBJ1-1, with 9 bases fitting TRBD1. Germline values: CDR1 SQVTM, CDR2 ANQGSEA. The CDR3 consists of 14 residues. With V trimmed by 3 bases and J by 5 bases, 7 bases remained unmatched. This CDR3 is CSVDPQGAGTEAFF. The CDR3 DNA follows: TGCAGCGTTGACCCACAGGGGGCTGGGACTGAAGCTTTCTTT.